Here is one T cell receptor (beta chain) with its context. Its antigen remains unknown. Germline V gene data show CDR1 as MNHNY and CDR2 as SVGAGI (reference sequence). V shed 4 bases and J shed 7 bases, with 20 bases lying between them. This CDR3 is built from 16 residues. TCRdb's copy holds only in-frame clones and misses some; the assay was immunoSEQ multiplex PCR. The sample yields about 87,000 clones, about nine tenths seen once. The data were obtained in a study of siplizumab effects on memory and regulatory T cells. The study, taken as a whole, reports: Naive T cells appeared more varied than memory cells and looked like key alloresponse contributors. The study found that siplizumab significantly reduced alloreactive sequences traceable to unstimulated CD4+ memory cells. In siplizumab conditions, mappable alloreactive CD4+ clones averaged 68.8% Treg-derived, against around 30% in controls.

This receptor was identified in a human donor in good health. Sequences were obtained from CD4+ T cells sorted from blood. V is TRBV6-6 and J is TRBJ1-3; D might be TRBD1 (5 bases). CDR3: CASSSTPRQTFNTIYF. DNA for the CDR3: TGTGCCAGCAGTTCTACCCCGCGACAGACGTTCAACACCATATATTTT.